These T cell receptor beta chains were read from a single sample in a study of T cell responses to AZD1222 COVID-19 vaccine. Sequenced by immunoSEQ multiplex PCR; TCRdb stores in-frame clones only, minus some. The table has about 64,000 clones, 75% to 90% seen once. The sequencing used peripheral blood, collected 28 days after the second AZD1222 dose. The receptor source for this set is an adult who received the AZD1222 COVID-19 vaccine. The CDR3 runs from the conserved cysteine through the conserved F or W. A D gene is named only where the DNA matches it firmly. Clone sizes are given selectively: once, few, many, or a class where the clone is expanded.

>TRBV6-5|TRBJ2-5|TRBD2|-
TGTGCCAGCTTGTACAGCGGGGAGGCCCAGTACTTC
CASLYSGEAQYF
>TRBV9|TRBJ1-2|-|-
TGTGCCAGCAGACGCGACTATGGCTACACCTTC
CASRRDYGYTF
>TRBV29-1|TRBJ2-3|-|-
TGCAGCGTTCTCGAAGAGTGGACTAGCACAGATACGCAGTATTTT
CSVLEEWTSTDTQYF
>TRBV7-9|TRBJ2-1|TRBD1|-
TGTGCCAGCAGCAATGGACAGGGCTCCTACAATGAGCAGTTCTTC
CASSNGQGSYNEQFF
>TRBV2|TRBJ2-4|TRBD1|-
TGTGCCAGCAGTGAATGGGGACAGGGGGCAAGTGGCAAAAACATTCAGTACTTC
CASSEWGQGASGKNIQYF
>TRBV28|TRBJ1-6|-|-
TGTGCCAGCCAAAAACGTGGGGAAGGGGATTCACCCCTCCACTTT
CASQKRGEGDSPLHF
>TRBV27|TRBJ2-7|-|-
TGTGCCAGCAGTTTTGGGATCGTGGAGTACTTC
CASSFGIVEYF
>TRBV7-2|TRBJ2-7|-|-
TGTGCCAGCAGCTTAGGAAGGGACGGGAACTCCTACGAGCAGTACTTC
CASSLGRDGNSYEQYF
>TRBV30|TRBJ2-7|-|-
TGTGCCTGGGGGGGTCAAGGGAACTCCTACGAGCAGTACTTC
CAWGGQGNSYEQYF
>TRBV29-1|TRBJ2-3|-|few
TGCAGCGTTGATCTCGCCACAGATACGCAGTATTTT
CSVDLATDTQYF
>TRBV30|TRBJ1-1|-|few
TGTGCCTGGAGTGCCCGGGCCACTGAAGCTTTCTTT
CAWSARATEAFF
>TRBV11-2|TRBJ2-3|TRBD1|few
TGTGCCAGCAGGCAGTCCAGGGGGATGCGGTCTTTGCGCACAGATACGCAGTATTTT
CASRQSRGMRSLRTDTQYF
>TRBV5-4|TRBJ2-7|-|-
TGTGCCAGCAGCTTGGGAGGCCGAAGATCCTACGAGCAGTACTTC
CASSLGGRRSYEQYF
>TRBV5-1|TRBJ1-4|TRBD1|-
TGCGCCAGCAGCACGGGACAGCCTTTTAATGAAAAACTGTTTTTT
CASSTGQPFNEKLFF
>TRBV9|TRBJ2-7|-|once
TGTGCCAGCAGCGCCACTAGAAGTTTGGGCGAGCAGTACTTC
CASSATRSLGEQYF
>TRBV5-4|TRBJ2-5|TRBD1|-
TGTGCCAGCACCTTGGGGGACAGGGCCCAAGAGACCCAGTACTTC
CASTLGDRAQETQYF
>TRBV10-3|TRBJ2-7|TRBD1|-
TGTGCCATACGTGGGATACAGGGGCTGGGCGAGCAGTACTTC
CAIRGIQGLGEQYF
>TRBV19|TRBJ1-2|TRBD1|-
TGTGCCAGTAAAAGATTGACAGGGGGCTTAGGAGACTATGGCTACACCTTC
CASKRLTGGLGDYGYTF
>TRBV7-2|TRBJ2-5|-|-
TGTGCCAGCAGCTCCTCACCGGACAGACAAGAGACCCAGTACTTC
CASSSSPDRQETQYF
>TRBV6-5|TRBJ2-1|-|once
TGTGCCAGCGAGGGGTTTCTCTCCTACAATGAGCAGTTCTTC
CASEGFLSYNEQFF
>TRBV3-1/TRBV3-2|TRBJ1-2|-|-
TGTGCCAGCAGCCGACTTGATGCGTCGGGGGCTGGCTACACCTTC
CASSRLDASGAGYTF
>TRBV6-2/TRBV6-3|TRBJ1-6|-|-
TGTGCCAGCAGTTTCGCCCCGGCCGTAACGGATTCACCCCTCCACTTT
CASSFAPAVTDSPLHF
>TRBV29-1|TRBJ1-3|-|-
TGCAGCGCCTCCGACAGAATTGGAAACACCATATATTTT
CSASDRIGNTIYF
>TRBV27|TRBJ1-5|TRBD1|-
TGTGCCAGCAGCACCTTGACAGGGGAAGGGTGGCCCCAGCATTTT
CASSTLTGEGWPQHF
>TRBV7-3|TRBJ2-7|-|few
TGTGCCAGCAGCCCGCAGGGTGAGGCCTACGAGCAGTACTTC
CASSPQGEAYEQYF
>TRBV6-2/TRBV6-3|TRBJ1-5|TRBD1|-
TGTGCCAGCAGTTACTCGACCCTACTGACAGGGAGGTTTCAGCCCCAGCATTTT
CASSYSTLLTGRFQPQHF
>TRBV5-4|TRBJ2-1|-|-
TGTGCCAGCAGCTCCCCGGGAGAGAATGAGCAGTTCTTC
CASSSPGENEQFF